These 15 T cell receptor beta chains share one sample of origin, sequenced in a study of beta chain features in type 1 diabetes. Reverse transcription of all isolated RNA meant that expressed TCRB transcripts were sequenced. Using immunoSEQ multiplex PCR, the repertoire was profiled, and TCRdb retains in-frame clones only, with some absent. Here the sample spans 680,000 or so clones, 15% to 19% being singletons. The sequenced material came from naive CD4+ T cells from blood. The receptors here all came from a man aged 18 to 29 in good health.

The sample holds a few counts of this clone. Different DNA sequences within this sample yield the same CDR3. V gene TRBV7-2 combines with J gene TRBJ1-2, with D unresolved. The V and J ends lost 0 bases and 4 bases respectively, with 0 bases between them. Germline V gene lookup returns CDR1 SGHTA and CDR2 FQGNSA. This CDR3 has 11 residues. CDR3 loop: CASSLAYGYTF. CDR3 DNA sequence: TGTGCCAGCAGCTTAGCCTATGGCTACACCTTC.

This clone was detected a few times. The gene calls are TRBV6-6 and TRBJ2-7; 7 positions match TRBD1. CDR1 and CDR2 (germline): MNHNY, SVGAGI (reference sequence). This CDR3 has 14 amino acids. J lost 2 bases, V lost 0 bases, and 1 base had no gene match. CDR3 sequence: CASSYSTGAYEQYF. The CDR3 coding sequence is TGTGCCAGCAGTTACTCCACAGGGGCCTACGAGCAGTACTTC.

This clone was observed a handful of times. The V gene is TRBV6-5, the J gene TRBJ2-3, with 14 bases that match TRBD2. Germline V lookup: CDR1 MNHEY, CDR2 SVGAGI. Unmatched junction bases numbered 3, after V lost 2 bases and J lost 5 bases. This CDR3 has 16 residues. For the CDR3, the DNA is TGTGCCAGCAGTTACAGGGGACTAGCGGGAGTAGATACGCAGTATTTT. Protein: CASSYRGLAGVDTQYF.

The V gene is TRBV7-8, the J gene TRBJ1-5, with a possible D match to TRBD1 (5 bases). The CDR3 totals 15 residues. V was clipped by 0 bases and J by 7 bases, with 13 bases between them. Germline CDR1 SGHVS, CDR2 FQNEAQ. CDR3 loop: CASSLAQAGKQPQHF. As DNA, the CDR3 is TGTGCCAGCAGCTTAGCGCAGGCAGGGAAACAGCCCCAGCATTTT.

This clone has more than one count but fewer than ten. V and J are TRBV10-3 and TRBJ2-3; D tentatively reads TRBD1 or TRBD2 (5 bases each). V gave up 6 bases and J gave up 5 bases, with 18 bases separating them. Germline V CDR1 and CDR2: ENHRY, SYGVKD. The CDR3 extends over 15 amino acids. In DNA form, the CDR3 reads TGTGCCATCAGCCCGACAGACAGTCGGGGAGATACGCAGTATTTT. It specifies CAISPTDSRGDTQYF.

This chain links TRBV5-4 with TRBJ1-1, with a weak D call TRBD1 (6 bases). There are 15 residues in the CDR3. Between the trimmed V and J ends, which lost 4 bases and 0 bases, there was a span of 13 bases. Germline values: CDR1 SGHNT, CDR2 YYREEE (reference sequence). The CDR3 loop is CASSPGQLVNTEAFF. The CDR3 DNA follows: TGTGCCAGCAGCCCCGGACAGTTAGTGAACACTGAAGCTTTCTTT.

This sequence joins TRBV29-1 and TRBJ1-1; D perhaps matches TRBD1 (6 bases). This CDR3 is 13 amino acids long. The germline V gene encodes CDR1 SQVTM and CDR2 ANQGSEA. Trimming left V 7 bases short and J 0 bases short, with 12 bases between. The CDR3: CSGQTGVNTEAFF. Here the CDR3 DNA reads TGCAGCGGGCAGACAGGCGTGAACACTGAAGCTTTCTTT.

V and J are TRBV28 and TRBJ2-2; D is possibly TRBD2 (6 bases). Germline lookup yields CDR1 MDHEN and CDR2 SYDVKM. This CDR3 comprises 12 residues. Trimming removed 10 bases at V and 6 bases at J, with 12 bases between. The CDR3 DNA reads as TGTGCCACCGGGGGAATGGCCGGGGAGCTGTTTTTT. It specifies CATGGMAGELFF.

The gene calls are TRBV2 and TRBJ2-7; the D gene is possibly TRBD2 (6 bases). CDR1 SNHLY and CDR2 FYNNEI come from the germline V gene. The V end was cut by 9 bases, the J end by 6 bases, with 18 bases between. The CDR3 length is 13 residues. The CDR3 region has the DNA TGTGCCAGGGAGGGGATTCTCTTAGGCGAGCAGTACTTC. This encodes CAREGILLGEQYF.

The chain has TRBV29-1 and TRBJ2-1; the match to TRBD1 covers 7 bases. The CDR3 runs 17 residues. J was trimmed by 2 bases and V by 4 bases; bases with no gene match: 14. Germline V gene lookup returns CDR1 SQVTM and CDR2 ANQGSEA. The CDR3 bases are TGCAGCGTTGTGGTGAGGACAGGAAAGCGAGCCTACAATGAGCAGTTCTTC. Amino acids: CSVVVRTGKRAYNEQFF.

J is TRBJ2-1 and V is TRBV7-7, with TRBD1 matching over 8 bases. Looked up from germline, CDR1 is SSHAT and CDR2 is FNYEAQ (reference sequence). With V trimmed by 2 bases and J by 3 bases, 3 bases remained unmatched. The CDR3 has 15 amino acids. The CDR3 DNA is TGTGCCAGCAGCTTAAGACAGGGGCTCTACAATGAGCAGTTCTTC. Translation: CASSLRQGLYNEQFF.

There are a few counts of this clone. This chain joins TRBV5-4 and TRBJ2-7; D unresolved. Germline V gene sequence: CDR1 SGHNT, CDR2 YYREEE (reference sequence). The V end lost 0 bases, the J end lost 3 bases, and 13 bases lay between the germline ends. This CDR3 contains 15 residues. As DNA, the CDR3 is TGTGCCAGCAGCTTGGACCCAGCGTCCCGCTACGAGCAGTACTTC. Amino acid sequence: CASSLDPASRYEQYF.

This clone was picked up a small number of times. The genes are TRBV2 and TRBJ2-2, with D perhaps TRBD2 (5 bases). Germline lookup yields CDR1 SNHLY and CDR2 FYNNEI. With 5 bases removed from V and 5 bases from J, the gap between germline ends came to 9 bases. This CDR3 is 13 amino acids long. The CDR3 sequence is CASSIEGTGELFF. The CDR3, as DNA: TGTGCCAGCAGTATTGAGGGTACCGGGGAGCTGTTTTTT.

The CDR3 DNA reads TGTGCTAGTGGTTCAGGGATGAACACTGAAGCTTTCTTT. Translated, it gives CASGSGMNTEAFF. The chain recombines TRBV12-5 with TRBJ1-1; TRBD1 might be the D (5 bases). V lost 4 bases and J 0 bases, leaving 6 bases between the germline ends. The CDR3 contains 13 residues. Germline CDR1 LGHNT, CDR2 FRNRAP. Full variable domain (remainder filled in from reference TRBV12-5 and TRBJ1-1): DARVTQTPRHKVTEMGQEVTMRCQPILGHNTVFWYRQTMMQGLELLAYFRNRAPLDDSGMPKDRFSAEMPDATLATLKIQPSEPRDSAVYFCASGSGMNTEAFFGQGTRLTVV.

This chain uses TRBV6-1 with TRBJ2-5; the D gene is possibly TRBD2 (6 bases). CDR1 is MNHNS and CDR2 is SASEGT in the germline V gene. This CDR3 is built from 15 residues. V lost 8 bases to trimming and J lost 1 base, with 17 bases between them. The CDR3 DNA reads as TGTGCCAGCCGAGCGAGGGGAGGAATCCAAGAGACCCAGTACTTC. Translated, it gives CASRARGGIQETQYF.